A single sample gave rise to the 3 T cell receptor beta chains below, sequenced in a study of blood T cell repertoires in COVID-19. The method was immunoSEQ multiplex PCR; TCRdb's version includes in-frame clones alone and lacks a portion of them. The profile shows about 200,000 clones, about 85% of them singletons. Sequences were obtained from PBMCs or T cells enriched from blood (not recorded which). Source of these receptors: a woman in her 30s who had recovered from COVID-19.

This chain links TRBV27 with TRBJ1-1; 9 nucleotides agree with TRBD1. CDR1 is MNHEY, CDR2 SMNVEV, per germline (reference sequence). The junction had 12 bases not matched to a gene; V was cut back by 5 bases and J by 5 bases. The CDR3 is made up of 16 amino acids. The CDR3: CASSVTGTGMGTEAFF. The CDR3 region has the DNA TGTGCCAGCAGTGTAACCGGGACAGGGATGGGTACTGAAGCTTTCTTT.

V usage is TRBV5-1 and J usage is TRBJ2-1, with 11 bases lining up with TRBD2. Germline lookup yields CDR1 SGHRS and CDR2 YFSETQ. This CDR3 has 15 residues. V dropped 5 bases and J dropped 4; count of bases not matched to a gene: 5. The CDR3 coding sequence is TGCGCCAGCAGAACCGGGACTAGCGGTTACAATGAGCAGTTCTTC. It encodes CASRTGTSGYNEQFF.

CDR3 nucleotides: TGTGCCAGCTCACCACCCGTCGGCGGGAGCTCCTACAATGAGCAGTTCTTC. Translated: CASSPPVGGSSYNEQFF. The chain is built from TRBV18 and TRBJ2-1; TRBD2 matches 7 bases. Germline assignment: CDR1 KGHSH and CDR2 LQKENI. The CDR3 spans 17 residues. After removal of 0 bases from V and 0 bases from J, the junction contained 5 bases not matched to a gene.